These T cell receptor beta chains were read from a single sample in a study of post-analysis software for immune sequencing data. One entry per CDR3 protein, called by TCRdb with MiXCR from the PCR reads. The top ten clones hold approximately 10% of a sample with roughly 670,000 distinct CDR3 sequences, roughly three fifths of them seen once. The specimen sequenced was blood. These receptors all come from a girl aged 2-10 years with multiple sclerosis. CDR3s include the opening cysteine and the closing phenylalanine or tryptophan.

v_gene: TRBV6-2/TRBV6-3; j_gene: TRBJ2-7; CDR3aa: CASSVSTGVEQYF
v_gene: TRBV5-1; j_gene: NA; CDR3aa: CASSLVSKAHEQYF
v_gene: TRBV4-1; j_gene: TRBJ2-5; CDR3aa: CASSQDPSGTVKETQYF
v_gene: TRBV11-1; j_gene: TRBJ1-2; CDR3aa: CASSLLPRTGGPRNYGYTF
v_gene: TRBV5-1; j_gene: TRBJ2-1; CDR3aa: CASSRRGVGDEQFF
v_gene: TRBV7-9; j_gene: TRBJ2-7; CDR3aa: CASEGGRGLEEQYF
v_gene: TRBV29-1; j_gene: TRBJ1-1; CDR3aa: CSVAFAGVNTEAFF
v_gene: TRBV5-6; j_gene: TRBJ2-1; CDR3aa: CASSLAGGRYEQFF
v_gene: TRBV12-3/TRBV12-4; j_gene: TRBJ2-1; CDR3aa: CASSLRAGDNEQFF
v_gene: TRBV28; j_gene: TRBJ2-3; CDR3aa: CASSETSGSGNTQYF
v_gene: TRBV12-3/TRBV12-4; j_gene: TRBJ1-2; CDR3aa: CASSLQGFVYGYTF
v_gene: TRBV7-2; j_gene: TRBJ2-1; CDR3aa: CASSLENSGRAYNEQFF
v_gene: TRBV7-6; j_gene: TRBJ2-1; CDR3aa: CASSLGPSGGAEYNEQFF
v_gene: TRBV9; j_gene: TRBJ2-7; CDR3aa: CASSVGGQGTYEQYF
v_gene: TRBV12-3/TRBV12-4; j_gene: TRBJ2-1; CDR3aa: CASSPRTGLVTYNEQFF
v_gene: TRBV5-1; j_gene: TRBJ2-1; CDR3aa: CASGVDSPSYNEQFF
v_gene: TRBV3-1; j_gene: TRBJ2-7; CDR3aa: CASSQVGGRARKEQYF
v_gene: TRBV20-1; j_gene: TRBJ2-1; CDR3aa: CSARAPTSGRMNEQFF
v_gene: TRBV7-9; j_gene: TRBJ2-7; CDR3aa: CASSHGTFPYEQYF
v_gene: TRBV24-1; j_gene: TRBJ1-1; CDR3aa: CATSDPGANTEAFF
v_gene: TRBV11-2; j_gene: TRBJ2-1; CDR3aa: CASSLESRDYYEQFF
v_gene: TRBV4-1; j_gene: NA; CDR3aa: CASSQARDSAYEQYF
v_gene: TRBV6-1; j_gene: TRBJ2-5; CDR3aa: CAGSELTAGGETQYF
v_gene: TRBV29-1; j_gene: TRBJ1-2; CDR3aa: CSVEFHENYGYTF
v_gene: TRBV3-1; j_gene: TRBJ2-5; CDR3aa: CASSQNRGNEQYF
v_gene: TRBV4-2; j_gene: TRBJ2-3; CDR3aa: CASSQVQTVSDTQYF
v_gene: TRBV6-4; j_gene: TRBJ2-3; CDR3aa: CASSDGTHTDTQYF
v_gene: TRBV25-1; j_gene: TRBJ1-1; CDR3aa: CASRGQGVNTEAFF
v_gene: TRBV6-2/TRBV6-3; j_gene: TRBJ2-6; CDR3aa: CASRPDRDSGANVLTF